This TCR beta chain stems from a study of beta chain features in type 1 diabetes. Whole-study results and caveats: Sampled from patients, naive, central memory and Treg TCRB repertoires appeared more similar than those sampled from healthy donors.

Germline V gene data show CDR1 as MNHNY and CDR2 as SVGAGI (reference sequence). This CDR3 comprises 16 residues. V lost 7 bases and J lost 6; bases outside the gene matches: 12. The entirety of the isolated RNA underwent reverse transcription, so expressed TCRB transcripts were sequenced. TCRdb's table, derived via immunoSEQ multiplex PCR, lists solely in-frame clones and lacks some. This sample has nearly 350,000 clones, with approximately 8% found just once. This clone occurred a few times. Its matching antigen is unknown. Sequenced sample: central memory CD4+ T cells from blood. The TCR sequence derives from a woman aged 18-35 years in good health. This chain links TRBV6-6 with TRBJ2-1; 10 bases align to TRBD2. In nucleotides, the CDR3 is TGTGCCAGCACAGTACCTAGCGGGGGCTTGATCAATGAGCAGTTCTTC. Translating gives CASTVPSGGLINEQFF.